This paragraph reports one T cell receptor beta chain. In the authors' workflow: Scientists estimated how many nucleated cells there were by amplifying reference gene primers. Clones were sequenced by immunoSEQ multiplex PCR, and TCRdb holds only the in-frame ones, with some missing. V, J and clone size are taken as reported in that table, and D and trimming were inferred from the DNA itself. This sample has 98,000 or so clones, with 87% found just once. This sample stems from a study of blood T cell repertoires in COVID-19. Across the study: Sample material is recorded as cDNA or gDNA derived from T cells, B-cell-depleted T cells, or PBMCs.

The CDR3 length is 15 residues. The germline V and J ends were trimmed by 5 bases and 4 bases, with 15 bases remaining between them. Germline V gene lookup returns CDR1 MDHEN and CDR2 SYDVKM. This clonotype was obtained from a man aged 45 to 65 with acute or convalescent COVID-19. V usage is TRBV28 and J usage is TRBJ1-5; unclear D gene. Sequencing was performed on peripheral blood. This chain's CDR3 is CASSPGWQSNQPQHF. The CDR3 DNA is TGTGCCAGCAGTCCGGGGTGGCAGTCTAATCAGCCCCAGCATTTT.